This record concerns one T cell receptor beta chain sequence. Profiled with immunoSEQ multiplex PCR; TCRdb holds only in-frame clones, not every one. The sample has 250,000 to 350,000 clones; roughly 89% are singletons. The CDR3 length is 13 residues. CDR1 and CDR2 from the germline V gene are MNHEY and SMNVEV (reference sequence). V was clipped by 3 bases and J by 4 bases, with 6 bases between them. Adults between about 18 and 95 years of age took part from 20 to 25 US areas. These data are taken from a study of blood T cell repertoires in COVID-19. Whole-study context: Acute-phase and convalescent COVID-19 samples originated in the United States, Italy and Spain. Nucleic acid was either cDNA or gDNA, and it came from T cells, B-cell-depleted T cells, or PBMCs.

The sequencing sample was made of PBMCs or T cells enriched from blood (not recorded which). The genes are TRBV27 and TRBJ2-2, with D unclear. The receptor was isolated from a woman between 18 and 30 years old with acute COVID-19. CDR3 amino acids: CASSLSVTGELFF. CDR3 nucleotide sequence: TGTGCCAGCAGTTTGTCGGTCACCGGGGAGCTGTTTTTT.